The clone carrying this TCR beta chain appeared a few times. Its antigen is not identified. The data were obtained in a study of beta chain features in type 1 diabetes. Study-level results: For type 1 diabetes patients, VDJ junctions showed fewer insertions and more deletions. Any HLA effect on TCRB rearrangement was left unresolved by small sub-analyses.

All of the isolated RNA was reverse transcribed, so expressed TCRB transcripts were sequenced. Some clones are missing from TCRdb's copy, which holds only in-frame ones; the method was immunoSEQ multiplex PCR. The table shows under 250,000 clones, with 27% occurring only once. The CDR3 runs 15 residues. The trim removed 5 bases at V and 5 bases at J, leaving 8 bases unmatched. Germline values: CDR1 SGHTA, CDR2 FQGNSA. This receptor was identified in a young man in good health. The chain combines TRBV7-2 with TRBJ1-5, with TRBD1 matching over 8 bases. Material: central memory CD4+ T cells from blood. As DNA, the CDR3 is TGTGCCAGCAGCCGAGGACAGGGAGGACATCAGCCCCAGCATTTT. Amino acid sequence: CASSRGQGGHQPQHF.